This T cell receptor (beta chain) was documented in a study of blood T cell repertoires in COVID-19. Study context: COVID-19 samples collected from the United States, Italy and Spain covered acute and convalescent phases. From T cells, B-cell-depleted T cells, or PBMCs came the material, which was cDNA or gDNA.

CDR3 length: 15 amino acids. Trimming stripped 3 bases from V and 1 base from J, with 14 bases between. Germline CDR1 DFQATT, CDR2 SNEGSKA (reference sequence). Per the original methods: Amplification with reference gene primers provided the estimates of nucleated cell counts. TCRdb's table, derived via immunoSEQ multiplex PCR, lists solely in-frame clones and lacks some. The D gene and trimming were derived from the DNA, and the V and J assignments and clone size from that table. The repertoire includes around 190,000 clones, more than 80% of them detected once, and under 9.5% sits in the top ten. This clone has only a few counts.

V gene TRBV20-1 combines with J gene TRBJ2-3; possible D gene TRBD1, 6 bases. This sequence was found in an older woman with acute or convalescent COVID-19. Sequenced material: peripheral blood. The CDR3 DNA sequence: TGCAGTGCTAGTGTTCGTAAGGGGGGCACAGATACGCAGTATTTT. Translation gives CSASVRKGGTDTQYF.